This T cell receptor (beta chain) was recovered during a study of T cell repertoires in cytomegalovirus infection. Study at large: CMV epitopes, recently identified HLA-C-restricted and well-studied HLA-B-restricted, were used. CMV infection and matching HLA type were both indicated by public TCR beta signatures. Study results and caveats: Predominance within the ex vivo response was attributable to HLA-C-restricted CMV-specific TCR beta clonotypes.

The ends were cut back, 2 bases at V and 10 bases at J, with 13 bases in the middle. The CDR3 runs 13 residues. In germline, CDR1 is SGHTA, CDR2 FQGNSA. A single record per CDR3 protein comes from TCRdb applying MiXCR to the reads. The top ten clones hold roughly 18% of a sample with hundreds of thousands of distinct CDR3 sequences, about 30% of them seen once. Turning to this clonotype: No antigen is known for it. A read error may be the cause here, since a much bigger clone is one base away.

This chain uses TRBV7-2 with TRBJ2-3; D is perhaps TRBD1 (5 bases). The sequence was collected from a human donor in good health (CMV status not recorded). Some clones in this sample may be carry-over from other donors' samples. The sequenced sample was cultured PBMCs, obtained from culture after CMV antigen stimulation. The CDR3 nucleotides are TGTGCCAGCAGCTTACAGGGAACAAATTCGCAGTATTTT. It specifies CASSLQGTNSQYF.